This TCR beta chain was sequenced during a study of T cell responses to AZD1222 COVID-19 vaccine. CDR1 and CDR2 (germline): SGHRS, YFSETQ. Trimming left V 6 bases short and J 9 bases short, with 16 bases between. This CDR3 contains 13 residues. TCRdb keeps only in-frame clones here, not all; method: immunoSEQ multiplex PCR. The sample contains approximately 110,000 clones, around 85% of which appear only once. The chain couples TRBV5-1 to TRBJ2-1; possible D gene TRBD2, 5 bases. This receptor was taken from an adult in good health. This material consisted of peripheral blood, taken on day 0 of AZD1222 vaccination. CDR3 region: CASTLPRGGEQFF. The CDR3 coding sequence is TGCGCCAGCACCCTCCCCCGGGGTGGTGAGCAGTTCTTC.